This T cell receptor (beta chain) was sequenced during a study of cytomegalovirus exposure and HLA in healthy donors. 60 Vbeta and 13 Jbeta primers were used in PCR. This table comes from immunoSEQ multiplex PCR, and its TCRdb copy is limited to in-frame clones, with some not included. The sample records 85,000 to 130,000 clones, around 80% being singletons. The CDR3 sequence is 14 residues long. Trimming cost V 6 bases and J 3 bases, with 15 bases left between them. Germline lookup yields CDR1 PRHDT and CDR2 FYEKMQ (reference sequence). This clone has just a few counts. This receptor was taken from a woman aged 40-49 years in good health and CMV-seronegative. What was sequenced was PBMCs. The V gene is TRBV13, the J gene TRBJ2-7; tentatively, D is TRBD1 (5 bases). In DNA form, the CDR3 reads TGTGCCAGCAGTTCTTGGACACCGGGCTACGAGCAGTACTTC. As protein: CASSSWTPGYEQYF. Supplemented by reference TRBV13 and TRBJ2-7, the full variable domain reads AAGVIQSPRHLIKEKRETATLKCYPIPRHDTVYWYQQGPGQDPQFLISFYEKMQSDKGSIPDRFSAQQFSDYHSELNMSSLELGDSALYFCASSSWTPGYEQYFGPGTRLTVT.